This T cell receptor (beta chain) was retrieved from a study of neurological immune-mediated disorders. For this clonotype: Its antigen is unidentified. A much larger clone lies a single base off, so this may be a read error.

Between the trimmed V and J ends, which lost 5 bases and 0 bases, there was a span of 8 bases. CDR3 length: 13 amino acids. TCRdb recomputed calls from the 5' RACE reads with MiXCR, one row per CDR3 protein. The repertoire includes tens of thousands of distinct CDR3 sequences, 10% of them detected once, and more than 1.5% sits in the top ten. Study outcomes and limitations: HTLV-1-associated myelopathy showed the most TCR clonal expansion; multiple sclerosis the least, below healthy controls.

The time point here: longitudinal time-point 1 (baseline). Sequenced input: PBMCs. The sequence was obtained from a woman between 40 and 50 years old in good health. This chain connects TRBV12-3 or TRBV12-4 to TRBJ2-7, with D possibly called TRBD1 or TRBD2 (5 bases each). Here the CDR3 DNA reads TGTGCCAGCAGTCGGGACCTCTCCTACGAGCAGTACTTC. The encoded protein is CASSRDLSYEQYF.